These 20 T cell receptor beta chains were all obtained from the same sample, sequenced in a study of T cell responses to AZD1222 COVID-19 vaccine. Measured with immunoSEQ multiplex PCR; TCRdb has only the in-frame clones, and not every one. The sample has 120,000 to 150,000 clones, 88% seen once. Here the sequenced sample was peripheral blood, taken on day 0 of AZD1222 vaccination. The receptor source for this set is an adult in good health.

About this clone: A read error may produce the germline difference seen at one junction end. V and J are TRBV5-1 and TRBJ2-7, with 9 bases lining up with TRBD2. This CDR3 has 15 amino acids. Germline loops: CDR1 SGHRS, CDR2 YFSETQ. This chain's CDR3 is CARSWRGAGGIEQYF. CDR3 in DNA: TGCGCCCGCAGCTGGCGGGGGGCGGGGGGGATCGAGCAGTACTTC.

This sequence joins TRBV3-1 (or the pseudogene TRBV3-2) and TRBJ2-3, with TRBD2 matching over 8 bases. The CDR3 consists of 15 residues. V gave up 8 bases and J gave up 0 bases; unmatched junction bases: 7. CDR1 is LGHDT, CDR2 YNNKEL, per germline (reference sequence). The CDR3 sequence: CASALAGGSTDTQYF. CDR3 nucleotides: TGTGCCAGCGCCCTGGCGGGGGGAAGCACAGATACGCAGTATTTT.

The rearrangement joins TRBV7-9 to TRBJ1-1; a possible D gene is TRBD1 (6 bases). The V and J ends lost 5 bases and 1 base respectively, with 11 bases between them. CDR1 and CDR2 (germline): SEHNR, FQNEAQ (reference sequence). The CDR3 has 14 amino acids. CDR3 nucleotides: TGTGCCAGCAGCCTGACAGGCGCGAACACTGAAGCTTTCTTT. This translates into CASSLTGANTEAFF.

This clone was recorded only once. V gene TRBV7-2 combines with J gene TRBJ1-2; tentative D call: TRBD1 (6 bases). This CDR3 region has 15 residues. The V and J ends lost 1 base and 3 bases respectively, with 12 bases between them. The V gene's germline CDR1 is SGHTA and CDR2 FQGNSA. The CDR3, as DNA: TGTGCCAGCAGCTTAGTCGGGGGGCTCGACTATGGCTACACCTTC. Translation: CASSLVGGLDYGYTF.

The chain has TRBV6-5 and TRBJ1-5; tentatively, D is TRBD1 (5 bases). Germline CDR1 and CDR2: MNHEY and SVGAGI. Between the trimmed V and J ends, which lost 6 bases and 7 bases, there was a span of 19 bases. The CDR3 is 15 residues long. In DNA form, the CDR3 reads TGTGCCAGCAGCCGATCTCAGGGTTCAATCCAGCCCCAGCATTTT. Protein: CASSRSQGSIQPQHF.

The chain links TRBV5-1 to TRBJ1-4; D call uncertain. The length of the CDR3 is 14 residues. Trimming shortened V by 1 base and J by 4 bases, and 8 bases separated the two germline ends. Germline V gives CDR1 SGHRS, CDR2 YFSETQ. Here the CDR3 reads CASSLLTVNEKLFF. The CDR3 nucleotides read TGCGCCAGCAGCTTGTTGACGGTTAATGAAAAACTGTTTTTT.

This clone was seen once. The chain carries TRBV11-2 and TRBJ2-2; 11 bases are shared with TRBD2. The J segment lost 6 bases and the V segment lost 2 bases, leaving 14 bases of the junction unmatched. The CDR3 length is 19 residues. Germline lookup yields CDR1 SGHAT and CDR2 FQNNGV. CDR3 sequence (DNA): TGTGCCAGCAGCTTAAGGGGACTAGCGGCACCTGAGGTCGCCGGGGAGCTGTTTTTT. Protein sequence: CASSLRGLAAPEVAGELFF.

Here the CDR3 reads CASGSYGYTF. CDR3 sequence (DNA): TGTGCCAGCGGAAGTTATGGCTACACCTTC. This rearrangement joins TRBV12-3 or TRBV12-4 to TRBJ1-2, with D unclear. The CDR3 runs to 10 residues. V was trimmed by 8 bases and J by 5 bases, leaving 6 bases between them.

As regards this clone: The same CDR3 can be traced to other DNA sequences in this sample. This chain uses TRBV3-1 (or the pseudogene TRBV3-2) with TRBJ2-7; D uncertain. Germline CDR1 reads LGHDT; CDR2 reads YNNKEL (reference sequence). CDR3 length: 14 amino acids. Trimming removed 4 bases at V and 0 bases at J, with 10 bases between. The CDR3 loop is CASSPSQSSYEQYF. The CDR3 DNA is TGTGCCAGCAGCCCCTCACAGAGCTCCTACGAGCAGTACTTC.

V usage is TRBV5-1 and J usage is TRBJ2-6; D remains ambiguous. Deletions cut 3 bases from V and 2 bases from J, with 6 bases between. This CDR3 is built from 14 residues. CDR1 is SGHRS, CDR2 YFSETQ, per germline. In nucleotides, the CDR3 is TGCGCCAGCAGCTGGGGTGCTGGGGCCAACGTCCTGACTTTC. This codes for CASSWGAGANVLTF.

The rearrangement joins TRBV6-4 to TRBJ1-5; 7 bases are a match to TRBD1. The CDR3 contains 15 residues. Losses at the gene ends were 1 base for V and 2 bases for J; bases not matched to a gene: 2. Germline assignment: CDR1 MRHNA and CDR2 SNTAGT. The CDR3 region is CASSDWTGCNQPQHF. In DNA form, the CDR3 reads TGTGCCAGCAGTGACTGGACAGGATGCAATCAGCCCCAGCATTTT.

J is TRBJ2-6 and V is TRBV5-1; D remains ambiguous. The CDR3 extends over 15 amino acids. CDR1 is SGHRS and CDR2 is YFSETQ in the germline V gene. Trimming cost V 0 bases and J 0 bases, with 4 bases left between them. In DNA form, the CDR3 reads TGCGCCAGCAGCTTGGTCGGCTCTGGGGCCAACGTCCTGACTTTC. Encoded protein: CASSLVGSGANVLTF.

The rearrangement joins TRBV27 to TRBJ2-7; 7 bases map to TRBD1. CDR3 length: 15 residues. J gave up 6 bases and V 5 bases, and 13 bases lay outside the gene matches. From germline, CDR1 is MNHEY and CDR2 SMNVEV (reference sequence). The CDR3 here is CASSPRQGWTAEQYF. The CDR3 DNA is TGTGCCAGCAGTCCTCGACAGGGCTGGACTGCCGAGCAGTACTTC.

The chain combines TRBV14 with TRBJ2-5; D perhaps matches TRBD2 (5 bases). Trimming pared 1 base from V and 7 bases from J, leaving 28 bases between. From germline, CDR1 is SGHDN and CDR2 FVKESK. This CDR3 spans 19 amino acids. In DNA, the CDR3 is TGTGCCAGCAGCCAAGTGCGCCGAGGTGGGCCGGGATCCTCTTGGACCCAGTACTTC. Translating it yields CASSQVRRGGPGSSWTQYF.

V and J are TRBV9 and TRBJ2-7; D is ambiguous. Trimming cost V 0 bases and J 0 bases, with 10 bases left between them. The CDR3 consists of 15 residues. The V gene's germline CDR1 is SGDLS and CDR2 YYNGEE. As DNA, the CDR3 is TGTGCCAGCAGCGTAGAAGGCAGTAGCTCCTACGAGCAGTACTTC. Its translation: CASSVEGSSSYEQYF.

This clone was counted a single time. The V and J genes are TRBV19 and TRBJ2-5; 8 bases match TRBD2. CDR1 is LNHDA and CDR2 is SQIVND in the germline V gene (reference sequence). V dropped 6 bases and J dropped 1; count of bases not matched to a gene: 7. This CDR3 has 15 amino acids. The CDR3 loop reads CASSSTSGVQETQYF. For the CDR3, the DNA is TGTGCCAGTAGCAGTACTAGCGGCGTCCAAGAGACCCAGTACTTC.

This clone was counted a few times. The chain recombines TRBV7-2 with TRBJ1-5; maybe TRBD1 (6 bases). This CDR3 has 15 amino acids. CDR1 SGHTA and CDR2 FQGNSA come from the germline V gene. The V and J ends lost 1 base and 4 bases respectively, with 11 bases between them. In nucleotides, the CDR3 is TGTGCCAGCAGCTTAGAAAAGGACAGAAATCAGCCCCAGCATTTT. Residues: CASSLEKDRNQPQHF. Together with reference TRBV7-2 and TRBJ1-5, the CDR3 gives the full variable domain: GAGVSQSPSNKVTEKGKDVELRCDPISGHTALYWYRQSLGQGLEFLIYFQGNSAPDKSGLPSDRFSAERTGGSVSTLTIQRTQQEDSAVYLCASSLEKDRNQPQHFGDGTRLSIL.

CDR3 DNA: TGTGCCAGCTCACCTACAAGACAAATTGAGCAGTTCTTC. Translation: CASSPTRQIEQFF. V usage is TRBV18 and J usage is TRBJ2-1; D remains ambiguous. In germline, CDR1 is KGHSH, CDR2 LQKENI. The CDR3 spans 13 residues. The V end lost 3 bases, the J end lost 9 bases, and 12 bases lay between the germline ends. Filled out from reference TRBV18 and TRBJ2-1, the complete variable domain reads NAGVMQNPRHLVRRRGQEARLRCSPMKGHSHVYWYRQLPEEGLKFMVYLQKENIIDESGMPKERFSAEFPKEGPSILRIQQVVRGDSAAYFCASSPTRQIEQFFGPGTRLTVL.

The chain couples TRBV7-2 to TRBJ2-5; TRBD2 matches at 8 bases. Germline V gene data show CDR1 as SGHTA and CDR2 as FQGNSA. Germline trimming cut 5 bases from V and 5 bases from J; bases unmatched to any gene: 4. The CDR3 sequence is 13 residues long. In nucleotides, the CDR3 is TGTGCCAGCAGCGCGGGACTAGTGGAGACCCAGTACTTC. It encodes CASSAGLVETQYF.

This chain uses TRBV5-1 with TRBJ1-6; no clear D. The CDR3 length is 13 residues. CDR1 and CDR2 (germline): SGHRS, YFSETQ. The V end was cut by 5 bases, the J end by 6 bases, with 9 bases between. CDR3 nucleotide sequence: TGCGCCAGCAGACTAGGGAGTAATTCACCCCTCCACTTT. Amino acid sequence: CASRLGSNSPLHF.